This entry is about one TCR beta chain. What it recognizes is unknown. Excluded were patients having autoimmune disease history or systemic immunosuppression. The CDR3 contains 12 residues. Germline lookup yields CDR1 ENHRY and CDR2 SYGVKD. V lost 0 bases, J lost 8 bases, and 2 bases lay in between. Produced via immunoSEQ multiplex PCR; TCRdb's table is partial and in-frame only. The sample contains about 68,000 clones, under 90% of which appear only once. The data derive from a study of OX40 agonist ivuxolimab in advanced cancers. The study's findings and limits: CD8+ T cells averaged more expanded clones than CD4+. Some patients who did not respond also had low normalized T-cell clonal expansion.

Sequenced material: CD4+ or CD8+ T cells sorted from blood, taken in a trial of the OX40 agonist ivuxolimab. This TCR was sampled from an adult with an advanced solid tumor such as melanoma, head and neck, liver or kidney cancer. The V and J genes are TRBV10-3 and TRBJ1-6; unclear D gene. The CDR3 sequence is CAISESDSPLHF. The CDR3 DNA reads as TGTGCCATCAGTGAGTCAGATTCACCCCTCCACTTT.